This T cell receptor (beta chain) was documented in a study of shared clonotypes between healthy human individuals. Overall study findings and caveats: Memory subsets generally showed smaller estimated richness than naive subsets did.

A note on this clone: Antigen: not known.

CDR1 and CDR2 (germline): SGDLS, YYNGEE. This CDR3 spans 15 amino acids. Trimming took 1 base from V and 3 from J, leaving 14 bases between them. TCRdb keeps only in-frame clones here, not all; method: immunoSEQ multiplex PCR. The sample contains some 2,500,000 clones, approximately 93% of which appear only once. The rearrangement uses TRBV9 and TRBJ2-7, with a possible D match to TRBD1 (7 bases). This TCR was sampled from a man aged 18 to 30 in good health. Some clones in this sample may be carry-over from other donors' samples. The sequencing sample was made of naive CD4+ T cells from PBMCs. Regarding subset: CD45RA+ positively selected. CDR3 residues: CASSVRGDSVYEQYF. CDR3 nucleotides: TGTGCCAGCAGCGTACGCGGGGACAGTGTCTACGAGCAGTACTTC.